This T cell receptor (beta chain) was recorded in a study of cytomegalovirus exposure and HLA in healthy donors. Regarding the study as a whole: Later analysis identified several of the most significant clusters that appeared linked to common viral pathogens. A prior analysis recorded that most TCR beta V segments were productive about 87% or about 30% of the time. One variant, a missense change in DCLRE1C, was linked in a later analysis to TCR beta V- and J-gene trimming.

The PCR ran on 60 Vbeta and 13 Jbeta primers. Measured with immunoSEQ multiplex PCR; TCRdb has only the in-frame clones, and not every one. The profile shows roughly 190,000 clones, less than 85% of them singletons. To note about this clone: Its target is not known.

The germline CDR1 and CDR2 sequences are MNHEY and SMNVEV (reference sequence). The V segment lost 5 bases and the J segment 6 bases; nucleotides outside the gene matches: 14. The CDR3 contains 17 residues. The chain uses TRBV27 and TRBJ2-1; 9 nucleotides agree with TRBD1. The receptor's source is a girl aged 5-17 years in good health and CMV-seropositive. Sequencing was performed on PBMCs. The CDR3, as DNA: TGTGCCAGCAGTCCGAGCAAGGGACAGGGCGTCTCCAATGAGCAGTTCTTC. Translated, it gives CASSPSKGQGVSNEQFF.